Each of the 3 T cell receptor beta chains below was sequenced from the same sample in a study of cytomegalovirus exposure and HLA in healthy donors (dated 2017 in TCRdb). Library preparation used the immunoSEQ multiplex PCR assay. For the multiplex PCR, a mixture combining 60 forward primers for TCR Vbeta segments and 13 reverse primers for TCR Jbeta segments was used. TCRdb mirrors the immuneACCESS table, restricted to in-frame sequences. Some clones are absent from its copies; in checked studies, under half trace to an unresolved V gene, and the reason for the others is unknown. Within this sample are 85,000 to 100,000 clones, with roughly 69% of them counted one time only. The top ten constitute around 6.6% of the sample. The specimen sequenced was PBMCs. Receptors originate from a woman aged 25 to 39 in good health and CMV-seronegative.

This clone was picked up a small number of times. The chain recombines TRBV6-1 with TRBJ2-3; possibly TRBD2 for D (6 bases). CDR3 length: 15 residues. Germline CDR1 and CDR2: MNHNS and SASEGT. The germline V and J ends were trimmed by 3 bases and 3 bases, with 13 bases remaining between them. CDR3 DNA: TGTGCCAGCAGTGATGCGGGTGGGGGGACAGATACGCAGTATTTT. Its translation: CASSDAGGGTDTQYF.

The CDR3 DNA is TGTGCCAGCAGCCCCAGCCCAGGGGAGAGCACAGATACGCAGTATTTT. Its protein product is CASSPSPGESTDTQYF. This rearrangement joins TRBV7-9 to TRBJ2-3, with D possibly being TRBD1 (6 bases). Germline CDR1 is SEHNR and CDR2 is FQNEAQ (reference sequence). V was shortened by 5 bases and J by 0 bases, with 15 bases between the two germline ends. This CDR3 region has 16 residues.

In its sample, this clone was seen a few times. The CDR3 spells CASSPPAGAEQYF. The CDR3, as DNA: TGTGCCAGCAGCCCCCCGGCAGGGGCCGAGCAGTACTTC. V is TRBV7-9 and J is TRBJ2-7; TRBD1 might be the D (6 bases). V was cut by 5 bases and J by 6 bases, with 14 bases left in between. The V gene's germline CDR1 is SEHNR and CDR2 FQNEAQ (reference sequence). The CDR3 loop spans 13 amino acids. The full variable domain, its missing parts supplied by reference TRBV7-9 and TRBJ2-7, is DTGVSQNPRHKITKRGQNVTFRCDPISEHNRLYWYRQTLGQGPEFLTYFQNEAQLEKSRLLSDRFSAERPKGSFSTLEIQRTEQGDSAMYLCASSPPAGAEQYFGPGTRLTVT.